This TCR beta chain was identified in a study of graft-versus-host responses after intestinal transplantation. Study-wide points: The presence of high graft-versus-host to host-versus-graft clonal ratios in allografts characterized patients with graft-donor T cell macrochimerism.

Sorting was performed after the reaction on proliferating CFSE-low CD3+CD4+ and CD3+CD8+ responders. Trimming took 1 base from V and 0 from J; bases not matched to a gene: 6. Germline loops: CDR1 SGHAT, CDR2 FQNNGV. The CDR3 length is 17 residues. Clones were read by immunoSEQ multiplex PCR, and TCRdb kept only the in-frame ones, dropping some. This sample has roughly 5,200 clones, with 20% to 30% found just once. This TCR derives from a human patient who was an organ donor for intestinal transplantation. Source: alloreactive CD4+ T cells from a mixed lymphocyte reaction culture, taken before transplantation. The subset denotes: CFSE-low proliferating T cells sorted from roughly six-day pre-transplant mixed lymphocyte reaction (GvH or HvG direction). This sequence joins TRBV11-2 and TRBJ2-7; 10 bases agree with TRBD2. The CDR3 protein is CASSLVPGLAFSYEQYF. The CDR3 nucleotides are TGTGCCAGCAGCTTAGTTCCGGGACTAGCGTTCTCCTACGAGCAGTACTTC.